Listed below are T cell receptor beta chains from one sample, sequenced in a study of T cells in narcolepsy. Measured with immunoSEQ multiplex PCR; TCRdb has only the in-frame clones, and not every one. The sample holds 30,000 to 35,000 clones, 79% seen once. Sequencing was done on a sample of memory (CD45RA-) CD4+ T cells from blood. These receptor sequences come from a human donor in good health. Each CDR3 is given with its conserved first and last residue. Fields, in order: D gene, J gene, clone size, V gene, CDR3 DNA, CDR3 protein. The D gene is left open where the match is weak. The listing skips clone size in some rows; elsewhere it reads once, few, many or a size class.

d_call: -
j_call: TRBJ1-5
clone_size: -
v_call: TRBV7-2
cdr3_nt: TGTGCCAGCAGCAGCGGGGTACCCGGTCAGCCCCAGCATTTT
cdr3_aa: CASSSGVPGQPQHF

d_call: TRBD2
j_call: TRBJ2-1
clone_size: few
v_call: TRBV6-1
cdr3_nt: TGTGCCAGCAGTTTAGGGGAAGCGGGAAATGAGCAGTTCTTC
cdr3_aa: CASSLGEAGNEQFF

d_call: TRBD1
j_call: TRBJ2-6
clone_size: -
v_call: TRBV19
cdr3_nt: TGTGCCAGTAGTATGGACAGGGGGTCTTCTGGGGCCAACGTCCTGACTTTC
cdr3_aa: CASSMDRGSSGANVLTF

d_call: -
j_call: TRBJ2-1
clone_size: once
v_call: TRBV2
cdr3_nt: TGTGCCAGCAGGGGGACCCTTGGCAATGAGCAGTTCTTC
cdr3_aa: CASRGTLGNEQFF

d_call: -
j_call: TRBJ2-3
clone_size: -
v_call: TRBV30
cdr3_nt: TGTGCCTGGAGTGTGGAAGGGATTGCAGATACGCAGTATTTT
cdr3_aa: CAWSVEGIADTQYF

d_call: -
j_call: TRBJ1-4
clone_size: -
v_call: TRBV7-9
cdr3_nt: TGTGCCAGTCGCGCGGATTCCAATAATGAAAAACTGTTTTTT
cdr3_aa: CASRADSNNEKLFF

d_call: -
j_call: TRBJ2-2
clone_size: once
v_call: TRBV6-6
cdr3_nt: TGTGCCAGCAGTGGAGGAGGGACCACCGGGGAGCTGTTTTTT
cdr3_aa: CASSGGGTTGELFF

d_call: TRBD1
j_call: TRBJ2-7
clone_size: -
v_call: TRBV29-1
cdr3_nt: TGCAGCGTTGAAGGGTCAGGGGGCGCGGAGCAGTACTTC
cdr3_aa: CSVEGSGGAEQYF

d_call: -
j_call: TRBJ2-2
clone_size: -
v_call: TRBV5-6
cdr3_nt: TGTGCCAGCAGCTTTGGTGGCAGATACACCGGGGAGCTGTTTTTT
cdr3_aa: CASSFGGRYTGELFF

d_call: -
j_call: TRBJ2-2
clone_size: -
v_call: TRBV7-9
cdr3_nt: TGTGCCAGCAGCCCCCTGGGGGCAGGAGGCCCAACGAACACCGGGGAGCTGTTTTTT
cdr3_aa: CASSPLGAGGPTNTGELFF

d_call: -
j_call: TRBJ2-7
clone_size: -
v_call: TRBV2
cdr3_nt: TGTGCCAGCAGTGAGAGACTAGTGGCCGACTACGAGCAGTACTTC
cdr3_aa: CASSERLVADYEQYF

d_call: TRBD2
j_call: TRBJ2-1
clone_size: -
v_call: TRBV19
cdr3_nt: TGTGCCAGTAGTAGCGGGGGAGCTGCAGGGGAGCAGTTCTTC
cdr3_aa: CASSSGGAAGEQFF

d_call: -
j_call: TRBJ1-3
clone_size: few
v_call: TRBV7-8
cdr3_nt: TGTGCCAGCAGCCCGACCTCTGGAAACACCATATATTTT
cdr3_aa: CASSPTSGNTIYF

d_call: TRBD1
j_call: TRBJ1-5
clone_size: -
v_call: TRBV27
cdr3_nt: TGTGCCAGCAGTCAACAGGGGCCTGGGCCCCAGCATTTT
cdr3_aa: CASSQQGPGPQHF

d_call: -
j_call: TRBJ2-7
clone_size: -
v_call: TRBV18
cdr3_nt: TGTGCCAGCTCACGTGGGGGGACATCTTACGAGCAGTACTTC
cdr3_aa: CASSRGGTSYEQYF

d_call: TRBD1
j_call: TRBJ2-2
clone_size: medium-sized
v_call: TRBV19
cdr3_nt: TGTGCCAGTGTGCCTGGACAGGGGATAACCGGGGAGCTGTTTTTT
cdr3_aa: CASVPGQGITGELFF

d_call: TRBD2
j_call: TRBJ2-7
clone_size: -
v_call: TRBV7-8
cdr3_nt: TGTGCCAGCAGTCGAGCGGCTAGCGGCTACGAGCAGTACTTC
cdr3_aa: CASSRAASGYEQYF

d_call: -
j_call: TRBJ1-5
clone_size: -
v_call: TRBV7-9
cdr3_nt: TGTGCCAGCAGAGGGGGTGGAAATCAGCCCCAGCATTTT
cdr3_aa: CASRGGGNQPQHF

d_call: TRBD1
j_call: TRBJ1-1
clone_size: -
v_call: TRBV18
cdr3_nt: TGTGCCAGCTCACTCTCACAGGGGCTGAACACTGAAGCTTTCTTT
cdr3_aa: CASSLSQGLNTEAFF

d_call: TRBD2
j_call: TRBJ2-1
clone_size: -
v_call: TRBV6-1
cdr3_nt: TGTGCCAGCAGTGAAGCGATTAGCGGGAGTGGGGAGCAGTTCTTC
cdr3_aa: CASSEAISGSGEQFF

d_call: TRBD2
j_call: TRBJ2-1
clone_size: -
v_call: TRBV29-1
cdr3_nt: TGCAGCGTTGGGAATCCTAGCGGAACCTACAATGAGCAGTTCTTC
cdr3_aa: CSVGNPSGTYNEQFF

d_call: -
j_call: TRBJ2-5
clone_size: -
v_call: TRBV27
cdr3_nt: TGTGCCAGCAGTCCGAGTCTAGCGCAAGAGACCCAGTACTTC
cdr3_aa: CASSPSLAQETQYF

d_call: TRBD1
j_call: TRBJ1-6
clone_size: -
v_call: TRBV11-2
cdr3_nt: TGTGCCAGCAGCACACGACAGGGAAATTCACCCCTCCACTTT
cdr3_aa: CASSTRQGNSPLHF

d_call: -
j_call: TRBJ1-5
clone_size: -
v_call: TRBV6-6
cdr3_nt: TGTGCCAGCAAACCAGGGAAGGGTCAGCCCCAGCATTTT
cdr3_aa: CASKPGKGQPQHF

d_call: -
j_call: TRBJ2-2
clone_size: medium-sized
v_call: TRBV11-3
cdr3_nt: TGTGCCAGCAGTCGGGACGGGAACACCGGGGAGCTGTTTTTT
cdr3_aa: CASSRDGNTGELFF

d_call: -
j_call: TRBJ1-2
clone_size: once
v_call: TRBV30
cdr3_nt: TGTGCCTGGAGGGTGCCAGGCTATGGCTACACCTTC
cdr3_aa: CAWRVPGYGYTF

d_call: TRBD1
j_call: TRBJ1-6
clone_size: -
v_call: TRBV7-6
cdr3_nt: TGTGCCAGCAGCCCCCGGACAGGGACTAATTCACCCCTCCACTTT
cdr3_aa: CASSPRTGTNSPLHF

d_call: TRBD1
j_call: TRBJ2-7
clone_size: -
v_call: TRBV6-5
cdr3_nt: TGTGCCAGCATGGTAGCGGGGACAGGGGCCAGGAGGGAGTACTTC
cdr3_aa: CASMVAGTGARREYF

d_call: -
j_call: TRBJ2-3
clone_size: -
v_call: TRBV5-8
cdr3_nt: TGTGCCAGCAGCTTGGGGGATACGCAGTATTTT
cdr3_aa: CASSLGDTQYF

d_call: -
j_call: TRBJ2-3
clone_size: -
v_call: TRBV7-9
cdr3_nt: TGTGCCAGCAGCCTCCCCTTGAGGGATACGCAGTATTTT
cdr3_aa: CASSLPLRDTQYF

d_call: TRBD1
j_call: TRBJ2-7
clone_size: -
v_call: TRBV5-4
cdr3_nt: TGTGCCAGCAGCTTGAAGCAGGGGGCTTACGAGCAGTACTTC
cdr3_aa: CASSLKQGAYEQYF

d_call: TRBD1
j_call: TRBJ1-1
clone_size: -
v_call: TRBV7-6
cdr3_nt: TGTGCCAGCAGTCAAGACAGGGGGCTCACTGAAGCTTTCTTT
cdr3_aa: CASSQDRGLTEAFF

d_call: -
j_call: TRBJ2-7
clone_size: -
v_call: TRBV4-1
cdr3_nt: TGCGCCAGCAGCCAAGATCAGAGGGGACAGCGGGCCCGCGAGCAGTACTTC
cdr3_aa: CASSQDQRGQRAREQYF

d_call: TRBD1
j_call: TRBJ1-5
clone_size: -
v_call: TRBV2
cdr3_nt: TGTGCCAGCAGGGGACAGGCAGGGCAGCCCCAGCATTTT
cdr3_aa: CASRGQAGQPQHF

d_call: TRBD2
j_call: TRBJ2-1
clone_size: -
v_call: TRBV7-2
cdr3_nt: TGTGCCAGCAGCTTAGCCGGGACTAGCGGACACAATGAGCAGTTCTTC
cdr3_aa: CASSLAGTSGHNEQFF

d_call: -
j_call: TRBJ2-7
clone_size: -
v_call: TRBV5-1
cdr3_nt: TGCGCCAGCAGCTTGGAGTACGAGCAGTACTTC
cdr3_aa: CASSLEYEQYF

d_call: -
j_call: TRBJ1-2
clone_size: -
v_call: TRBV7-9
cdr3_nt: TGTGCCAGCAGCTTAGCGCTTCGGGAGCTGGGCTACACCTTC
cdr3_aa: CASSLALRELGYTF

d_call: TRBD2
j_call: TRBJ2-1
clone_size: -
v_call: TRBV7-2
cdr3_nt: TGTGCCAGCAGCTTAGAGACTAGCGGGAGTAACGAGCAGTTCTTC
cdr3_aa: CASSLETSGSNEQFF

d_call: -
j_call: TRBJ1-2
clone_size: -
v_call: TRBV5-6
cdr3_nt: TGTGCCAGCAGCTTACACTATGGCTACACCTTC
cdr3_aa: CASSLHYGYTF

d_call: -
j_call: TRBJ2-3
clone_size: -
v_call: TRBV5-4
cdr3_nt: TGTGCCAGCAGCTTGGATCGCGGATACACAGATACGCAGTATTTT
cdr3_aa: CASSLDRGYTDTQYF

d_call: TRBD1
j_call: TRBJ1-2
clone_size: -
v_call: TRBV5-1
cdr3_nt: TGCGCCAGCAGCTTGGTTGGGACAGGGAGTGATTCAGGGTATGGCTACACCTTC
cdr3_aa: CASSLVGTGSDSGYGYTF

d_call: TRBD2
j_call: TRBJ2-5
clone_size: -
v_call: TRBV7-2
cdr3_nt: TGTGCCAGCAGTTCGGGACTAGCGGGAGGCAAAGAGACCCAGTACTTC
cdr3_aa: CASSSGLAGGKETQYF

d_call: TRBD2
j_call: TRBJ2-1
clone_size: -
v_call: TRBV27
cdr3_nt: TGTGCCAGCGAGACCCGGACTAGCGGGAGGGCCAATGAGCAGTTCTTC
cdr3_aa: CASETRTSGRANEQFF

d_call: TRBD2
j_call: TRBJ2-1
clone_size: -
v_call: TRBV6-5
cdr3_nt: TGTGCCAGCAGTCTAGCGGTGTCAAATGAGCAGTTCTTC
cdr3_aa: CASSLAVSNEQFF

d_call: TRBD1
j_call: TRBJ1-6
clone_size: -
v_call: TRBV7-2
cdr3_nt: TGTGCCAGCAGTTTGGGACAGATTTTTTCCCCCCTCCACTTT
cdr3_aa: CASSLGQIFSPLHF

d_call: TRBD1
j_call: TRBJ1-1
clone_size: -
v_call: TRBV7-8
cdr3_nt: TGTGCCAGCAGCTTGACGGGCAACAGGGGAAGTGAAGCTTTCTTT
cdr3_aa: CASSLTGNRGSEAFF

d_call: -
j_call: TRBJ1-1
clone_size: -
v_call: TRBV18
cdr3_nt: TGTGCCAGCTCACCTTTAGGGCAGGGGACCGGGTTGCACACTGAAGCTTTCTTT
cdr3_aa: CASSPLGQGTGLHTEAFF

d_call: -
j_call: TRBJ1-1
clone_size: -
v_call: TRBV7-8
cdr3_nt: TGTGCCAGCAGCTTTCGTAGGCCGTCCGACACTGAAGCTTTCTTT
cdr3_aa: CASSFRRPSDTEAFF

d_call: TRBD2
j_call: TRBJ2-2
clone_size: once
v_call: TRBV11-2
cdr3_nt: TGTGCCAGCAGCCTAGCCAGCGGGACGTCTAACACCGGGGAGCTGTTTTTT
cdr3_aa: CASSLASGTSNTGELFF

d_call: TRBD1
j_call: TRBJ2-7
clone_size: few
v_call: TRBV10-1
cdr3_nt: TGCGCCAGCAGCGCCGGGACAGGGTTGTACGAGCAGTACTTC
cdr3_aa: CASSAGTGLYEQYF